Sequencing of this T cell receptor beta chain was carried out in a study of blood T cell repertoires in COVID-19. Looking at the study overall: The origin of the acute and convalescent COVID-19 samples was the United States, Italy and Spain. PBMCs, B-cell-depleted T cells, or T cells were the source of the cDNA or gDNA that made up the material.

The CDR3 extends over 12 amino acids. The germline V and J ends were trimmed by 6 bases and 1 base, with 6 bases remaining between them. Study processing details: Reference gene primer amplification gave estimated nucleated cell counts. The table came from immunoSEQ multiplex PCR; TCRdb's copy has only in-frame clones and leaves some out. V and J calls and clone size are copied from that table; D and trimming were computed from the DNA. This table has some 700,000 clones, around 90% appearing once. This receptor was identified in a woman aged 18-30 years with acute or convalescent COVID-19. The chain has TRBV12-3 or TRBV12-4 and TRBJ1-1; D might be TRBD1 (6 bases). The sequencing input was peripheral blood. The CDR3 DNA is TGTGCCAGCAGGACAGGGAACACTGAAGCTTTCTTT. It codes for CASRTGNTEAFF.